Each of the 16 T cell receptor beta chains below was sequenced from the same sample in a study of OX40 agonist ivuxolimab in advanced cancers. The data were produced by immunoSEQ multiplex PCR, yet TCRdb's version contains in-frame clones alone and is incomplete. The profile covers roughly 67,000 clones, with more than 85% appearing a single time and roughly a tenth taken by the ten largest. The input for sequencing was CD4+ or CD8+ T cells sorted from blood, taken in a trial of the OX40 agonist ivuxolimab. The receptors shown here come from an adult with an advanced solid tumor such as melanoma, head and neck, liver or kidney cancer.

The chain joins TRBV5-1 to TRBJ2-7, with D possibly called TRBD1 or TRBD2 (5 bases each). Germline values: CDR1 SGHRS, CDR2 YFSETQ. This CDR3 is 13 amino acids long. Deletions cut 3 bases from V and 2 bases from J, with 9 bases between. CDR3: CASSYGATYEQYF. The CDR3 DNA sequence: TGCGCCAGCAGCTACGGGGCAACCTACGAGCAGTACTTC.

The rearrangement joins TRBV4-3 to TRBJ1-4, with a weak D call TRBD1 (5 bases). Germline V gives CDR1 LGHNA, CDR2 YSLEER. This CDR3 spans 16 amino acids. The V end lost 0 bases, the J end lost 5 bases, and 13 bases lay between the germline ends. Here the CDR3 reads CASSQDARGRNEKLFF. The CDR3 DNA reads TGCGCCAGCAGCCAAGATGCCCGGGGCCGAAATGAAAAACTGTTTTTT.

In this sample, this clone turned up once. Within the sample, other DNA sequences also encode this same CDR3. The chain has TRBV19 and TRBJ2-7, with D perhaps TRBD2 (6 bases). CDR3 length: 13 residues. From germline, CDR1 is LNHDA and CDR2 SQIVND (reference sequence). Between the trimmed V and J ends, which lost 6 bases and 0 bases, there was a span of 9 bases. CDR3: CASSAGSSYEQYF. DNA of the CDR3: TGTGCCAGTAGCGCGGGGTCCTCCTACGAGCAGTACTTC.

In this sample, this clone turned up once. The chain joins TRBV23-1 to TRBJ2-1; TRBD1 matches at 10 bases. TRBV23-1 is identified as an open reading frame with a role that is uncertain. Trimming removed 0 bases from V and 14 bases from J; junction bases left unmatched: 1. The CDR3 runs to 12 residues. CDR3 nucleotide sequence: TGCGCCAGCAGTCAATCTGGGACAGGGGAGTTCTTC. It specifies CASSQSGTGEFF.

This clone was seen once. The chain recombines TRBV4-2 with TRBJ2-5; 11 nucleotides agree with TRBD2. Unmatched junction bases numbered 3, after V lost 0 bases and J lost 3 bases. This CDR3 has 16 residues. Germline-derived CDR1 and CDR2 are LGHNA and YNFKEQ. The CDR3 DNA is TGTGCCAGCAGCCAAGATCCGACTAGCGGGGAAGAGACCCAGTACTTC. This gives the protein CASSQDPTSGEETQYF.

The chain joins TRBV7-2 to TRBJ1-6; TRBD1 is a possible D gene (5 bases). This CDR3 is 16 amino acids long. V dropped 0 bases and J dropped 6 bases, with 12 bases sitting between them. From germline, CDR1 is SGHTA and CDR2 FQGNSA. The CDR3 sequence: CASSLAQAGSNSPLHF. DNA of the CDR3: TGTGCCAGCAGCTTAGCGCAGGCAGGGAGTAATTCACCCCTCCACTTT. The full variable domain, with the rest looked up from reference TRBV7-2 and TRBJ1-6, is GAGVSQSPSNKVTEKGKDVELRCDPISGHTALYWYRQSLGQGLEFLIYFQGNSAPDKSGLPSDRFSAERTGGSVSTLTIQRTQQEDSAVYLCASSLAQAGSNSPLHFGNGTRLTVT.

The J gene is TRBJ2-7, the V gene TRBV9; the D is unclear. Germline-derived CDR1 and CDR2 are SGDLS and YYNGEE. Between the trimmed V and J ends, which lost 0 bases and 3 bases, there was a span of 10 bases. The CDR3 totals 14 residues. The CDR3 loop reads CASSVGPSSYEQYF. CDR3 sequence (DNA): TGTGCCAGCAGCGTAGGACCGAGTAGCTACGAGCAGTACTTC.

A note on this clone: Other nucleotide sequences in the sample specify the same CDR3. This rearrangement joins TRBV5-4 to TRBJ2-1, with D perhaps TRBD2 (6 bases). CDR1 SGHNT and CDR2 YYREEE come from the germline V gene (reference sequence). Trimming pared 2 bases from V and 7 bases from J, leaving 10 bases between. The CDR3 length is 13 residues. The CDR3, as DNA: TGTGCCAGCAGCTTTGGACGGGGGAATGAGCAGTTCTTC. Residues: CASSFGRGNEQFF.

This rearrangement joins TRBV6-4 to TRBJ2-5; D call uncertain. CDR1 MRHNA and CDR2 SNTAGT come from the germline V gene. CDR3 length: 11 residues. The ends were cut back, 4 bases at V and 5 bases at J, with 5 bases in the middle. The CDR3 sequence is CASSAIETQYF. For the CDR3, the DNA is TGTGCCAGCAGTGCCATTGAGACCCAGTACTTC.

The rearrangement links TRBV27 to TRBJ2-2; 7 bases align to TRBD1. Germline V gene lookup returns CDR1 MNHEY and CDR2 SMNVEV (reference sequence). The CDR3 covers 16 residues. With V trimmed by 1 base and J by 4 bases, 6 bases remained unmatched. The CDR3, as DNA: TGTGCCAGCAGTTTATGGGCAGGACAGGCCACCGGGGAGCTGTTTTTT. Its translation is CASSLWAGQATGELFF.

V gene TRBV13 combines with J gene TRBJ2-1; tentative D call: TRBD2 (6 bases). Trimming removed 2 bases at V and 5 bases at J, with 13 bases between. CDR1 PRHDT and CDR2 FYEKMQ come from the germline V gene (reference sequence). The CDR3 totals 15 residues. The CDR3 is CASSLRSGGHNEQFF. CDR3 nucleotide sequence: TGTGCCAGCAGCTTACGATCCGGGGGTCACAATGAGCAGTTCTTC.

The gene calls are TRBV11-2 and TRBJ2-5, with D unresolved. Germline lookup yields CDR1 SGHAT and CDR2 FQNNGV. Between the trimmed V and J ends, which lost 4 bases and 0 bases, there was a span of 3 bases. This CDR3 is built from 12 residues. The CDR3 nucleotides read TGTGCCAGCAGCTCATACCAAGAGACCCAGTACTTC. It codes for CASSSYQETQYF.

This clone was detected a few times. V usage is TRBV4-3 and J usage is TRBJ1-2; 8 bases line up with TRBD1. The CDR3 is made up of 16 amino acids. The V gene end was trimmed by 1 base and the J gene end by 4 bases; junction bases not matched to a gene: 8. Germline CDR1 is LGHNA and CDR2 is YSLEER. This CDR3 is CASSQGMDRDPYGYTF. DNA for the CDR3: TGCGCCAGCAGCCAAGGTATGGACAGGGATCCCTATGGCTACACCTTC.

V is TRBV5-1 and J is TRBJ2-7, with D tentatively TRBD1 or TRBD2 (5 bases each). This CDR3 contains 15 residues. Between the trimmed V and J ends, which lost 0 bases and 0 bases, there was a span of 10 bases. In germline, CDR1 is SGHRS, CDR2 YFSETQ. The CDR3 here is CASSLAGAASYEQYF. The CDR3 DNA sequence: TGCGCCAGCAGCTTGGCCGGGGCAGCCTCCTACGAGCAGTACTTC.

The V call is TRBV4-3, the J call TRBJ2-7, with 9 nucleotides matching TRBD1. Per the germline V gene, CDR1 is LGHNA and CDR2 is YSLEER. The CDR3 runs 15 residues. With 6 bases clipped from V and 1 base from J, the junction kept 7 bases outside the gene matches. The CDR3 DNA reads as TGCGCCAGCAGACTAGGACAGGGGACTTCCTACGAGCAGTACTTC. Translated: CASRLGQGTSYEQYF.

The rearrangement links TRBV9 to TRBJ2-1; TRBD2 matches at 10 bases. The J segment lost 8 bases and the V segment lost 3 bases, leaving 8 bases of the junction unmatched. Germline V CDR1 and CDR2: SGDLS, YYNGEE. The CDR3 is 15 amino acids. The CDR3 protein is CASSGTSGAVDEQFF. CDR3 DNA sequence: TGTGCCAGCAGCGGTACTAGCGGGGCCGTGGATGAGCAGTTCTTC.